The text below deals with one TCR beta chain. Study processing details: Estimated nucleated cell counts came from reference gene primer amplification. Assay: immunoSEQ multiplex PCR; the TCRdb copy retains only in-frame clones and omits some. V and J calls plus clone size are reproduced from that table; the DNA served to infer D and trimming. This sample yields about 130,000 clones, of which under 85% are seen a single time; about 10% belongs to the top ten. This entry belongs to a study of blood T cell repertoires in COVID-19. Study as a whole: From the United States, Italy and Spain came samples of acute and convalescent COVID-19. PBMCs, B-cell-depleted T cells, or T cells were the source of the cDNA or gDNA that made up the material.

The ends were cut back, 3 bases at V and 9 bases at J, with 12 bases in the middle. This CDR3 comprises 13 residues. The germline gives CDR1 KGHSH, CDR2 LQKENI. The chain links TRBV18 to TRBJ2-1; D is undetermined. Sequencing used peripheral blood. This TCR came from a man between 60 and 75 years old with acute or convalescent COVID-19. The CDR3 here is CASSPPGVTEQFF. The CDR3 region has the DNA TGTGCCAGCTCACCTCCCGGTGTAACTGAGCAGTTCTTC.